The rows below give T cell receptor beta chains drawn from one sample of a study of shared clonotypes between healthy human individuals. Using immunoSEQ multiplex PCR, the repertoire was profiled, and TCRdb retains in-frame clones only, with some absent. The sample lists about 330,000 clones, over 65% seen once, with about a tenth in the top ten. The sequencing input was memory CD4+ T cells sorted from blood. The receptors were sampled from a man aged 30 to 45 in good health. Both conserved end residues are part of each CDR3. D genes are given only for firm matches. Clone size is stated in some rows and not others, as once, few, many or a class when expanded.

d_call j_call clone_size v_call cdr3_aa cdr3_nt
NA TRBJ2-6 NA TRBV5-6 CASRRSKSQSRANVLTF TGTGCCAGCAGACGGAGCAAGTCACAAAGTCGGGCCAACGTCCTGACTTTC
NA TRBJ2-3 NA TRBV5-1 CASSPRDITDTQYF TGCGCCAGCAGCCCACGGGACATCACAGATACGCAGTATTTT
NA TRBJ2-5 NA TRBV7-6 CASSLQIQETQYF TGTGCCAGCAGCTTGCAAATCCAAGAGACCCAGTACTTC
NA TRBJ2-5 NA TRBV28 CASNPPWETQYF TGTGCCAGCAACCCCCCATGGGAGACCCAGTACTTC
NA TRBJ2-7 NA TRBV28 CASSLGFSGHEQYF TGTGCCAGCAGTTTGGGCTTTTCCGGGCACGAGCAGTACTTC
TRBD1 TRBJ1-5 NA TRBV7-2 CASSWGQTDNQPQHF TGTGCCAGCAGCTGGGGACAGACTGACAATCAGCCCCAGCATTTT
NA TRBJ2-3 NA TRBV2 CASSGQPLTDTQYF TGTGCCAGCAGTGGCCAGCCACTCACAGATACGCAGTATTTT
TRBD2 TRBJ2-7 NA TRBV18 CASSPAPGLAVKSSYEQYF TGTGCCAGCTCACCAGCACCGGGACTAGCGGTCAAGAGCTCCTACGAGCAGTACTTC
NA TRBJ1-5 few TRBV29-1 CSVELTENQPQHF TGCAGCGTTGAACTAACGGAAAATCAGCCCCAGCATTTT
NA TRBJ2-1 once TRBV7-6 CASSPPWGPAMSSYNEQFF TGTGCCAGCAGCCCGCCCTGGGGCCCAGCCATGAGCTCCTACAATGAGCAGTTCTTC
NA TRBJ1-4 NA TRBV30 CAWRGIGNENEKLFF TGTGCCTGGAGGGGTATCGGGAACGAGAATGAAAAACTGTTTTTT
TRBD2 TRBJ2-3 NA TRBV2 CASSKRELGDTQYF TGTGCCAGCAGCAAGCGGGAGTTAGGAGATACGCAGTATTTT
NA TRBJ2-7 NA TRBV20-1 CRGLGGNEQYF TGCAGGGGTCTGGGTGGGAACGAGCAGTACTTC
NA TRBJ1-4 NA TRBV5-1 CASSLEDNSEKLFF TGCGCCAGCAGCTTGGAGGACAACAGTGAAAAACTGTTTTTT
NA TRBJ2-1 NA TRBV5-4 CASSLVSEQFF TGTGCCAGCAGCTTGGTGAGCGAGCAGTTCTTC
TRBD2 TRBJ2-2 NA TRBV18 CASSPAGGAGALTGELFF TGTGCCAGCTCACCAGCCGGGGGAGCGGGAGCGCTCACCGGGGAGCTGTTTTTT
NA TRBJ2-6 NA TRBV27 CASSLTGTPVSGANVLTF TGTGCCAGCAGCCTCACTGGGACTCCCGTCTCTGGGGCCAACGTCCTGACTTTC
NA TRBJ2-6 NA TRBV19 CASSILPMTGMGSGANVLTF TGTGCCAGTAGTATTTTACCCATGACAGGCATGGGCTCTGGGGCCAACGTCCTGACTTTC
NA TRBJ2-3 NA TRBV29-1 CSVALSTDTQYF TGCAGCGTCGCCTTGAGCACAGATACGCAGTATTTT
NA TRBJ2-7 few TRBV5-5 CASSLDIYEQYF TGTGCCAGCAGCTTGGACATCTACGAGCAGTACTTC
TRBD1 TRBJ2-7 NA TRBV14 CASSRDRGKSMYF TGTGCCAGCAGCCGGGACAGGGGGAAGAGCATGTACTTC
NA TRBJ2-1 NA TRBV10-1 CASSDGGMNEQFF TGCGCCAGCAGTGACGGCGGGATGAATGAGCAGTTCTTC
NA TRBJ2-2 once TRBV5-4 CASSPRLESAGELFF TGTGCCAGCAGCCCCAGGTTAGAATCAGCCGGGGAGCTGTTTTTT
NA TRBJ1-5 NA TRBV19 CASSITGRYQPQHF TGTGCCAGTAGTATTACAGGGAGATATCAGCCCCAGCATTTT
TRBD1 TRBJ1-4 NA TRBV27 CASSLFRDRVLGREKLFF TGTGCCAGCAGTTTATTTAGGGACAGGGTCTTAGGTCGAGAAAAACTGTTTTTT
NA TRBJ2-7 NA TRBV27 CASSLSLQQSYEQYF TGTGCCAGCAGTTTATCGCTCCAGCAATCCTACGAGCAGTACTTC
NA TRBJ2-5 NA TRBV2 CASSGTTQETQYF TGTGCCAGCAGTGGGACGACCCAAGAGACCCAGTACTTC
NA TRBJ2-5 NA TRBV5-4 CASSLAFEETQYF TGTGCCAGCAGCTTGGCTTTCGAAGAGACCCAGTACTTC